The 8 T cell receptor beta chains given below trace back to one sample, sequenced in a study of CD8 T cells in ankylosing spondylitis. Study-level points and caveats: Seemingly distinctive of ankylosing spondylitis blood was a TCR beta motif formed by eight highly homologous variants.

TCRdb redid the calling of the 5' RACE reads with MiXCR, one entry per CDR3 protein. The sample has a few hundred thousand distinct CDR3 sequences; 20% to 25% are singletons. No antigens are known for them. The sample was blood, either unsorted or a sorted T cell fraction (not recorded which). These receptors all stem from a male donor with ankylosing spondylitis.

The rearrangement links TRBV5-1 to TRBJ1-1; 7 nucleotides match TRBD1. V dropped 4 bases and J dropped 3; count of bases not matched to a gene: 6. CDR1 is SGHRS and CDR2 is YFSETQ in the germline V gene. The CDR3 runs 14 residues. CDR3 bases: TGCGCCAGCAGCCGACAGGGTGAGGACACTGAAGCTTTCTTT. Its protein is CASSRQGEDTEAFF.

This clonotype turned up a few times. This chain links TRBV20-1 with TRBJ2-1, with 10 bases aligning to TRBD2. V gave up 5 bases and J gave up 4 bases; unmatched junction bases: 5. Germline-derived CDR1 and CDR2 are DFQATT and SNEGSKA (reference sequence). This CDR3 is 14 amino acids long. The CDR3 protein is CSAPPGLAYNEQFF. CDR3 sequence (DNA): TGCAGTGCTCCTCCGGGACTAGCGTACAATGAGCAGTTCTTC.

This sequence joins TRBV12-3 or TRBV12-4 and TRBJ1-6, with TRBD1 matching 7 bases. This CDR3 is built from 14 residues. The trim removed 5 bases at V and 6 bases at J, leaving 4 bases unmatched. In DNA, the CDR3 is TGTGCCAGCAGTCCGGGGGACAGTAATTCACCCCTCCACTTT. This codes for CASSPGDSNSPLHF.

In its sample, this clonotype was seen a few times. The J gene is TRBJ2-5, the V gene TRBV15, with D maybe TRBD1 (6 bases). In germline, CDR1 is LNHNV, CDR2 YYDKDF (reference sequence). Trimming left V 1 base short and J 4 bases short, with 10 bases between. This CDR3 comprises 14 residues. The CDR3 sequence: CATSRGGLGETQYF. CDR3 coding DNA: TGTGCCACCAGCAGAGGGGGGCTCGGAGAGACCCAGTACTTC.

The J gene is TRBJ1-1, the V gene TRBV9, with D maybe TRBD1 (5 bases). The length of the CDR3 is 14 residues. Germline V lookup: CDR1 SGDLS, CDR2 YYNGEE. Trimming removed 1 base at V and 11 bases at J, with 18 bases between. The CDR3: CASSVRGTGESAFF. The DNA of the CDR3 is TGTGCCAGCAGCGTACGTGGGACGGGAGAGAGCGCTTTCTTT.

The CDR3 loop reads CASSTTRINTEAFF. CDR3 nucleotide sequence: TGCGCCAGCAGCACAACAAGGATTAACACTGAAGCTTTCTTT. The rearrangement links TRBV5-1 to TRBJ1-1, with D unresolved. V dropped 4 bases and J dropped 2 bases, with 12 bases sitting between them. Germline-derived CDR1 and CDR2 are SGHRS and YFSETQ. CDR3 length equals 14 residues.

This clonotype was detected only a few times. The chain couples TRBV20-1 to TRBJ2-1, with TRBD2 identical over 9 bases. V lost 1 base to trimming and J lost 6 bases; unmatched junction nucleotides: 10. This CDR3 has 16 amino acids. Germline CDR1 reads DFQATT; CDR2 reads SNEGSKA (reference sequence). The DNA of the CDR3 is TGCAGTGCTAGAGGGTTAGGGCGGGGGGGCTTCAATGAGCAGTTCTTC. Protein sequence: CSARGLGRGGFNEQFF.

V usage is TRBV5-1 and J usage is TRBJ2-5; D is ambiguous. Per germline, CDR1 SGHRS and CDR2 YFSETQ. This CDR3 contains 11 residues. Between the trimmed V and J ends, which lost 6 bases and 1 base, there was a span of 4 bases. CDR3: CASKAQETQYF. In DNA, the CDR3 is TGCGCCAGCAAAGCCCAAGAGACCCAGTACTTC.